This T cell receptor (beta chain) was recovered during a study of blood T cell repertoires in COVID-19. Study context: Specimens from acute and convalescent COVID-19 originated in the United States, Italy and Spain.

Participant ages covered roughly 18 to 89 years across 25 or so US areas. CDR3 length: 14 residues. Germline assignment: CDR1 LNHDA and CDR2 SQIVND (reference sequence). Deletions cut 7 bases from V and 1 base from J, with 11 bases between. TCRdb keeps only in-frame clones here, not all; method: immunoSEQ multiplex PCR. The table lists over 120,000 clones, about 79% of them singletons. The TCR sequence derives from a woman aged 45-65 years who had recovered from COVID-19. Input material: PBMCs or T cells enriched from blood (not recorded which). The V gene is TRBV19, the J gene TRBJ1-5; D gene unclear. Here the CDR3 DNA reads TGTGCCAGTACCTATCGGAGGAGCAATCAGCCCCAGCATTTT. It translates to CASTYRRSNQPQHF.